This T cell receptor (beta chain) came from a study of response to subunit inactivated influenza vaccine (dated by TCRdb to 2016 to 2019). General notes on the study: To follow how T cells responded to a trivalent subunit inactivated influenza vaccine, the researchers relied on deep quantitative profiling of the T cell receptor repertoire. The full study reports these points: The authors suggested that each seasonal influenza vaccination may recruit only a limited number of new T cells.

Receptor libraries were prepared by RT-PCR. TCRdb lists the instrument as Illumina HiSeq 2500. TCRdb cleaned the public reads at Q25 with fastp, built clones with MiXCR and kept in-frame beta chains. Every CDR3 protein is listed once, alongside the most common genes and DNA of its rows. This sample gives approximately 500,000 distinct CDR3 sequences in total; around 13% of them show up just once. The ten largest clones capture around 12% of the sample. The sample's time point label, in plain terms: 45 days after influenza vaccine administration. The germline V end is reduced by 7 bases and the J end by 2 bases; junction bases left unmatched: 0. CDR1 and CDR2 were assigned from the germline V gene as SQVTM and ANQGSEA. The cysteine opens and the phenylalanine closes a CDR3 of 12 amino acids. The CDR3 DNA has 36 bases and is translated from base 1. Many counts were recorded for this clonotype. This clone's antigen is unknown. Qualities for individual bases were not recorded, and no much larger clone is one base off.

The sample was PBMCs from blood, taken more than 35 days after vaccination. The clonotype was recovered from a man aged 50-59 years who received an inactivated influenza vaccine. Donor details come from another sample of the same person, matched by shared clones. The V and J segments used are TRBV29-1 and TRBJ2-3; 10 bases in the middle match TRBD1. The bases are TGCAGCGGACAGGGGGCCACAGATACGCAGTATTTT. This sequence encodes CSGQGATDTQYF.